The 20 T cell receptor beta chains below come from one sample, sequenced in a study of T cell clonotyping in hematopoietic cell transplantation (dated by TCRdb to 2020 to 2023). The library was obtained by the immunoSEQ multiplex PCR assay. TCRdb limited this immuneACCESS table to in-frame rearrangements with V and J called. A share of clones is missing; checked studies link under half to unresolved V genes, and the rest is unexplained. The sample table contains around 15,000 clones; only one count was recorded for around 97% of them. In total, the top ten clones hold roughly 4% of the sample. Taken with the paper, the label for time point translates to: 30 days after allo-HCT. The specimen was peripheral blood mononuclear cells, collected 30 days after allogeneic stem cell transplant. The receptors were sampled from a female patient aged 45-60 years who had an allogeneic stem cell transplant from an unrelated donor, so T cells may come from the graft donor. Some clones in this sample may be carry-over from other donors' samples.

The genes are TRBV6-1 and TRBJ1-1; tentative D call: TRBD1 (5 bases). This CDR3 is built from 13 residues. Trimming removed 3 bases at V and 11 bases at J, with 16 bases between. The germline gives CDR1 MNHNS, CDR2 SASEGT. The CDR3 region is CASSEEQGLSAFF. CDR3 nucleotide sequence: TGTGCCAGCAGTGAGGAGCAGGGCTTATCGGCTTTCTTT.

This clone appeared once. V and J are TRBV2 and TRBJ2-3, with 10 bases that match TRBD2. The V segment lost 7 bases and the J segment 2 bases; nucleotides outside the gene matches: 6. The germline V gene encodes CDR1 SNHLY and CDR2 FYNNEI. This CDR3 has 15 residues. In DNA, the CDR3 is TGTGCCAGCATTGGGACTAGCGTCGACACAGATACGCAGTATTTT. Its protein product is CASIGTSVDTDTQYF.

The V and J genes are TRBV27 and TRBJ1-2; no clear D gene. The CDR3 has 14 amino acids. CDR1 is MNHEY and CDR2 is SMNVEV in the germline V gene (reference sequence). Trimming pared 6 bases from V and 7 bases from J, leaving 18 bases between. CDR3 in DNA: TGTGCCAGCAGAAGGGAAAAAACGGGAGGTGGCTACACCTTC. Protein sequence: CASRREKTGGGYTF.

CDR3 loop: CASSLKRFSYNEQFF. CDR3 nucleotides: TGTGCCAGCAGCTTAAAGAGGTTCTCCTACAATGAGCAGTTCTTC. The chain employs TRBV5-7 and TRBJ2-1, with unresolved D. TRBV5-7 is known as an ORF, though its function is uncertain. Deletions cut 2 bases from V and 0 bases from J, with 9 bases between. The CDR3 length is 15 residues.

The chain links TRBV30 to TRBJ2-1; no clear D. The CDR3 loop spans 11 amino acids. Trimming took off 5 bases at V and 3 bases at J, with 5 bases between the two ends. The germline V gene encodes CDR1 GTSNPN and CDR2 SVGIG (reference sequence). CDR3 in amino acids: CAWSGYNEQFF. CDR3 bases: TGTGCCTGGTCCGGCTACAATGAGCAGTTCTTC.

This clone was detected once. The CDR3 sequence is CASSGGTGAFYGYTF. The CDR3 DNA is TGTGCCAGCAGTGGGGGGACAGGGGCTTTCTATGGCTACACCTTC. V gene TRBV25-1 combines with J gene TRBJ1-2, with TRBD1 matching 10 bases. Germline V gives CDR1 MGHDK, CDR2 SYGVNS. The junction had 6 bases not matched to a gene; V was cut back by 4 bases and J by 4 bases. The CDR3 spans 15 residues.

V usage is TRBV7-9 and J usage is TRBJ1-1; maybe TRBD1 (5 bases). Trimming removed 5 bases from V and 5 bases from J, with 18 bases in between. Germline CDR1 and CDR2: SEHNR and FQNEAQ (reference sequence). CDR3 length equals 15 residues. In DNA form, the CDR3 reads TGTGCCAGCAGCACTCTACAGGCTTCGGGAACTGAAGCTTTCTTT. Its protein product is CASSTLQASGTEAFF.

The rearrangement links TRBV29-1 to TRBJ1-1, with 9 positions matching TRBD1. J was trimmed by 4 bases and V by 7 bases; bases with no gene match: 4. This CDR3 comprises 12 residues. Germline V gene data show CDR1 as SQVTM and CDR2 as ANQGSEA. In DNA form, the CDR3 reads TGCAGCGCAGGACAGGGGAGCACTGAAGCTTTCTTT. It is translated as CSAGQGSTEAFF.

The chain employs TRBV7-2 and TRBJ2-2; D could derive from TRBD1 or TRBD2 (5 bases each). Trimming took 6 bases from V and 4 from J, leaving 15 bases between them. This CDR3 is built from 15 residues. Germline CDR1 reads SGHTA; CDR2 reads FQGNSA. CDR3 region: CASRGRARGTGELFF. The CDR3 DNA reads as TGTGCCAGCAGGGGGCGGGCTAGGGGCACCGGGGAGCTGTTTTTT.

The chain employs TRBV7-8 and TRBJ2-7; TRBD2 matches at 8 bases. J lost 4 bases, V lost 6 bases, and 8 bases had no gene match. The CDR3 consists of 14 residues. The germline V gene has CDR1 SGHVS and CDR2 FQNEAQ. CDR3 loop: CASRVAGGQYEQYF. In DNA, the CDR3 is TGTGCCAGCAGAGTGGCGGGGGGCCAGTACGAGCAGTACTTC.

This clone occurred once. The CDR3 loop is CASSERTGGTFISTGELFF. Written as DNA, the CDR3 is TGTGCCAGCAGTGAAAGGACAGGGGGCACCTTCATTAGCACCGGGGAGCTGTTTTTT. The J gene is TRBJ2-2, the V gene TRBV6-1, with TRBD1 matching over 11 bases. Trimming cost V 2 bases and J 4 bases; bases outside gene matches: 12. The germline V gene encodes CDR1 MNHNS and CDR2 SASEGT. The CDR3 covers 19 residues.

The chain carries TRBV30 and TRBJ1-4; TRBD1 aligns across 9 bases. This CDR3 contains 14 residues. The V and J ends lost 1 base and 7 bases, in that order; junction bases with no gene match: 4. The germline gives CDR1 GTSNPN, CDR2 SVGIG (reference sequence). CDR3: CAWSDGTGSEKLFF. The CDR3 coding sequence is TGTGCCTGGAGTGATGGGACAGGGAGTGAAAAACTGTTTTTT.

This clone was detected only once. The genes are TRBV30 and TRBJ2-7, with a possible D match to TRBD2 (5 bases). V lost 4 bases and J lost 6, with 16 bases in between. CDR1 GTSNPN and CDR2 SVGIG come from the germline V gene (reference sequence). The CDR3 sequence is 13 residues long. The CDR3 DNA reads TGTGCCTGGACCCTGGGTGGGAGAGGCGAGCAGTACTTC. It encodes CAWTLGGRGEQYF.

The chain carries TRBV7-2 and TRBJ1-5; D is unresolved. CDR1 and CDR2 from the germline V gene are SGHTA and FQGNSA. This CDR3 region has 12 residues. Deletions cut 7 bases from V and 6 bases from J, with 10 bases between. CDR3: CASTFASQPQHF. The CDR3 nucleotides read TGTGCCAGCACCTTCGCGAGTCAGCCCCAGCATTTT.

The chain combines TRBV2 with TRBJ1-6; D is unclear. Germline lookup yields CDR1 SNHLY and CDR2 FYNNEI. The CDR3 is made up of 15 amino acids. Trimming removed 6 bases from V and 10 bases from J, with 19 bases in between. In DNA, the CDR3 is TGTGCCAGCAGGCCGGACTCCTCCTCGGGGTCACCCCTCCACTTT. This gives the protein CASRPDSSSGSPLHF.

The rearrangement uses TRBV29-1 and TRBJ1-2, with 10 bases identical to TRBD1. V lost 6 bases and J lost 3; bases outside the gene matches: 13. Germline CDR1 reads SQVTM; CDR2 reads ANQGSEA. The CDR3 sequence is 16 residues long. CDR3: CSVRYLRTGGDYGYTF. CDR3 sequence (DNA): TGCAGCGTCCGTTATCTCCGGACAGGGGGGGACTATGGCTACACCTTC.

The chain couples TRBV7-8 to TRBJ2-7; TRBD1 might be the D (6 bases). This CDR3 has 13 residues. The V and J ends lost 3 bases and 2 bases respectively, with 8 bases between them. CDR1 is SGHVS, CDR2 FQNEAQ, per germline. CDR3 sequence (DNA): TGTGCCAGCAGCTTGGCAGGGGCCTACGAGCAGTACTTC. Amino acid sequence: CASSLAGAYEQYF.

The V call is TRBV6-6, the J call TRBJ2-2, with TRBD2 matching over 8 bases. The CDR3 is 16 residues long. Per the germline V gene, CDR1 is MNHNY and CDR2 is SVGAGI (reference sequence). Losses at the gene ends were 1 base for V and 1 base for J; bases not matched to a gene: 2. DNA for the CDR3: TGTGCCAGCAGTTACTACCTAGCGGGGAACACCGGGGAGCTGTTTTTT. Translation gives CASSYYLAGNTGELFF.

The V gene is TRBV28, the J gene TRBJ2-7; no firm D call. Germline CDR1 and CDR2: MDHEN and SYDVKM. Trimming shortened V by 3 bases and J by 6 bases, and 6 bases separated the two germline ends. The CDR3 is 11 amino acids. CDR3 DNA: TGTGCCAGCAGTTTCCGTGTCGAGCAGTACTTC. As protein: CASSFRVEQYF.

The rearrangement uses TRBV9 and TRBJ2-3; D is ambiguous. The CDR3 contains 16 residues. Germline lookup yields CDR1 SGDLS and CDR2 YYNGEE. The V and J ends lost 0 bases and 0 bases respectively, with 11 bases between them. CDR3 amino acids: CASSVAQVPSTDTQYF. Written as DNA, the CDR3 is TGTGCCAGCAGCGTAGCTCAGGTACCGAGCACAGATACGCAGTATTTT.